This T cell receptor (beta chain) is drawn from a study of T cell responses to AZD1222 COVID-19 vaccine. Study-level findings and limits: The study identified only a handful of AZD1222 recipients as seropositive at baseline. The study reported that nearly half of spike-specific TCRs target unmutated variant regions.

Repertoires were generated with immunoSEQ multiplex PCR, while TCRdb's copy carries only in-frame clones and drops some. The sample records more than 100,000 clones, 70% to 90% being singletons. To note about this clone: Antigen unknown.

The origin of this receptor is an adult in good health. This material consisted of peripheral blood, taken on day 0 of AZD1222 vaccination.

CDR3 in amino acids: CASTKRGQEKLFF. CDR3 nucleotides: TGTGCCAGCACAAAAAGGGGCCAGGAAAAACTGTTTTTT. This chain uses TRBV6-5 with TRBJ1-4, with D perhaps matching TRBD1 (5 bases). From germline, CDR1 is MNHEY and CDR2 SVGAGI. The CDR3 extends over 13 amino acids. Trimming removed 7 bases at V and 8 bases at J, with 14 bases between.